A selection of T cell receptor beta chains follows, all from one sample in a study of neoadjuvant nivolumab and ipilimumab in lung cancer. Repertoires were generated with immunoSEQ multiplex PCR, while TCRdb's copy carries only in-frame clones and drops some. Of 25,000 to 30,000 clones detected, approximately 78% appear once; the ten largest clones hold around 9.3%. Material: tumor tissue, obtained after neoadjuvant nivolumab, alone or with ipilimumab, at or shortly before surgery. Source of these receptors: an adult with non-small cell lung cancer. Both conserved end residues are part of each CDR3. The order of the fields is D gene, J gene, V gene, CDR3 DNA, CDR3 protein. A D gene is named only where the DNA matches it firmly.

.	TRBJ2-7	TRBV14	TGTGCCAGCAGAGAGCAAGAGCAGTACTTC	CASREQEQYF
.	TRBJ2-1	TRBV30	TGTGCCTGGAGTAGGCTAGCGCCGGCCAAGTCCTACAATGAGCAGTTCTTC	CAWSRLAPAKSYNEQFF
.	TRBJ2-3	TRBV11-2	TGTGCCAGCAGCATCCCTAGGGGTAGCACAGATACGCAGTATTTT	CASSIPRGSTDTQYF
TRBD1	TRBJ1-1	TRBV19	TGTGCCAGTAGAGTCACCGGGACAGGGGGCGGTCGGACTGAAGCTTTCTTT	CASRVTGTGGGRTEAFF
TRBD2	TRBJ2-1	TRBV19	TGTGCCAGTAGTAGGGTCCTAGCGGGAGGGGGCAATGAGCAGTTCTTC	CASSRVLAGGGNEQFF
.	TRBJ1-3	TRBV30	TGTGCCTGGATCCCGGACAGCTCTGGAAACACCATATATTTT	CAWIPDSSGNTIYF
.	TRBJ2-5	TRBV2	TGTGCCAGCAGTGTTGGACTCGGAGAGACCCAGTACTTC	CASSVGLGETQYF
.	TRBJ2-5	TRBV30	TGTGTCTGGAGAACCCGGGCTGAGACCCAGTACTTC	CVWRTRAETQYF
.	TRBJ2-7	TRBV6-6	TGTGCCAGCAGTTACTCGGCAGGTTCCTACGAGCAGTACTTC	CASSYSAGSYEQYF
.	TRBJ2-7	TRBV12-2	.	CASRFGQGATYEQYF